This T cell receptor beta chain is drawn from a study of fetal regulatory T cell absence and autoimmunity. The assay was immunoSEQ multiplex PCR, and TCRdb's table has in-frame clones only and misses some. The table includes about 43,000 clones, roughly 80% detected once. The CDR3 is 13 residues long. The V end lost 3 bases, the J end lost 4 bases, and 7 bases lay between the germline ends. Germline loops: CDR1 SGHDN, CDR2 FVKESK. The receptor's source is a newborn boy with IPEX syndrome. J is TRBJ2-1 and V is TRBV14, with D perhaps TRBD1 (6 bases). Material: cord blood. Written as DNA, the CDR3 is TGTGCCAGCAGCCAGGGGGCATACAATGAGCAGTTCTTC. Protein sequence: CASSQGAYNEQFF.